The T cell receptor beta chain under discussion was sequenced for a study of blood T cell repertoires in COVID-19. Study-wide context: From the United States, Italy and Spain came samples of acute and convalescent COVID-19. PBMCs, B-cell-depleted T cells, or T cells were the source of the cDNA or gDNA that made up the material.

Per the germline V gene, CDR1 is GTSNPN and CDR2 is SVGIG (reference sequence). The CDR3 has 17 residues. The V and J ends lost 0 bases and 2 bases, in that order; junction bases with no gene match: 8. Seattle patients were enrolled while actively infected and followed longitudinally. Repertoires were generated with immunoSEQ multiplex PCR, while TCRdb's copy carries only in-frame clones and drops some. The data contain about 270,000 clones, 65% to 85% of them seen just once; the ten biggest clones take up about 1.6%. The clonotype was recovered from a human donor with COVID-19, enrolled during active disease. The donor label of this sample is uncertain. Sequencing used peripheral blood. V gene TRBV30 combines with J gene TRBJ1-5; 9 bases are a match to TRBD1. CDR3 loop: CAWSVGGQGWGNQPQHF. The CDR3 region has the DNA TGTGCCTGGAGTGTAGGGGGACAGGGCTGGGGCAATCAGCCCCAGCATTTT.